This T cell receptor beta chain was sequenced during a study of blood T cells in healthy people across ages. Findings of the study overall: Versus aged donors, long-lived donors had higher diversity and more naive CD4+ cells. Donor CMV infection status was unknown, possibly confounding age-related changes in expanded clonotypes.

A word on this clonotype: Antigen unknown.

Combining a sample-barcoded 5' primer with a J-beta primer mix, a second PCR ran for about 7 to 11 cycles. In TCRdb, the 5' RACE reads were re-called with MiXCR into one record per CDR3 protein. The sample contains about 730,000 distinct CDR3 sequences, 35% to 45% of which appear only once. CDR3 length: 18 amino acids. CDR1 and CDR2 from the germline V gene are MNHEY and SMNVEV (reference sequence). The V gene lost 2 bases and the J gene lost 2 bases, with 19 bases spanning the gap. The chain links TRBV27 to TRBJ2-1, with a tentative D call TRBD1 (6 bases). This receptor was identified in a woman between 55 and 75 years old in good health. The sample taken for sequencing was blood. This chain's CDR3 is CASSLAHDRYSPYNEQFF. The CDR3 bases are TGTGCCAGCAGTTTAGCCCATGACAGGTACTCCCCCTACAATGAGCAGTTCTTC.